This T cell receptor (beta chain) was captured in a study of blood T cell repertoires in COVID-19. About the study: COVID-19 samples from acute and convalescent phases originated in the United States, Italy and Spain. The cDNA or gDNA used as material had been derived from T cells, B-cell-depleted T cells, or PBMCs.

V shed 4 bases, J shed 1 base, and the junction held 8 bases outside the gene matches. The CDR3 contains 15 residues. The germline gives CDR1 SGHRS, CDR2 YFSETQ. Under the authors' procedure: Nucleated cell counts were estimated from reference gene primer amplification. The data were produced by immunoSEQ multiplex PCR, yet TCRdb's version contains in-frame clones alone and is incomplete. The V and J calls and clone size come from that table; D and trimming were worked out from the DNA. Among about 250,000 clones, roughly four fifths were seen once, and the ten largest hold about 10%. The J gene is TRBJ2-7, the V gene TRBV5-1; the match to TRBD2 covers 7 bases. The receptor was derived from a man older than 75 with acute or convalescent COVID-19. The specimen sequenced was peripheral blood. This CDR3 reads CASSSGGGRSYEQYF. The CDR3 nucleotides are TGCGCCAGCAGCAGCGGCGGGGGTCGGTCCTACGAGCAGTACTTC.